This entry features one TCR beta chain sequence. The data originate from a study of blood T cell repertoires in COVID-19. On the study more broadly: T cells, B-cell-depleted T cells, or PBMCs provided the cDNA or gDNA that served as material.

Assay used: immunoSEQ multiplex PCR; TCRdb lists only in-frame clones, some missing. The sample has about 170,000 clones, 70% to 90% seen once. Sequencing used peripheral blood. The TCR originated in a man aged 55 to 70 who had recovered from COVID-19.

The CDR3 here is CASSLQGLAGIQETQYF. The CDR3 nucleotides are TGTGCCAGCAGCCTCCAGGGACTAGCGGGTATCCAAGAGACCCAGTACTTC. This chain uses TRBV7-6 with TRBJ2-5; 12 bases line up with TRBD2. Trimming took 5 bases from V and 1 from J; bases not matched to a gene: 8. Germline-derived CDR1 and CDR2 are SGHVS and FNYEAQ. This CDR3 comprises 17 residues.